This record covers a single T cell receptor (beta chain). The sample comes from a study of patients and donors after allogeneic stem cell transplantation. This CDR3 has 13 amino acids. V was pared by 2 bases and J by 2 bases, with 6 bases between. TCRdb re-called the RT-PCR reads with MiXCR, one entry per CDR3 protein. The sample has approximately 150,000 distinct CDR3 sequences; about a third are singletons. The V and J genes are TRBV12-3 or TRBV12-4 and TRBJ1-2; D not certain. This TCR came from a human donor who was either an allogeneic HSCT recipient or a stem cell or donor lymphocyte infusion donor (not recorded which). It is not recorded whose cells these are; they may come from a transplant donor. The source material was blood, either unsorted or a sorted T cell fraction (not recorded which). CDR3 DNA sequence: TGTGCCAGCAGTTTATCCAAGAACTATGGCTACACCTTC. Translation: CASSLSKNYGYTF.